This TCR beta chain was sequenced during a study of PD-1 blockade in classical Hodgkin lymphoma. General observations from the study: Unlike CD8+ TCR diversity, which did not rise significantly by C4D1, CD4+ TCR diversity did. Newly diagnosed patients reportedly had lower baseline TCR diversity than healthy donors. The authors excluded patients who started nivolumab under 1 year after ASCT.

Sample time point: cycle 4 day 1 (C4D1), after more than five weeks of nivolumab. Every patient had relapsed following autologous stem cell transplantation, and cohorts differed in brentuximab vedotin exposure. Assay: immunoSEQ multiplex PCR; the TCRdb copy retains only in-frame clones and omits some. The sample carries under 60,000 clones, about 89% recorded once. The length of the CDR3 is 14 residues. Looked up from germline, CDR1 is SGHTS and CDR2 is YDEGEE. The V end lost 0 bases, the J end lost 5 bases, and 12 bases lay between the germline ends. As regards this clone: What it binds is unknown.

The material was peripheral blood mononuclear cells (PBMCs), obtained before the fourth cycle of nivolumab. The gene calls are TRBV5-8 and TRBJ2-7; no definite D call. The clonotype comes from a human donor with classical Hodgkin lymphoma. CDR3 in DNA: TGTGCCAGCAGCTTGGGAGTGGGGATGCACGAGCAGTACTTC. This translates into CASSLGVGMHEQYF. Full variable domain (missing parts from reference TRBV5-8 and TRBJ2-7): EAGVTQSPTHLIKTRGQQATLRCSPISGHTSVYWYQQALGLGLQFLLWYDEGEERNRGNFPPRFSGRQFPNYSSELNVNALELEDSALYLCASSLGVGMHEQYFGPGTRLTVT.